This paragraph reports one T cell receptor (beta chain). Its antigen is undetermined. Every bit of the isolated RNA underwent reverse transcription, so sequencing read expressed TCRB transcripts. TCRdb's copy holds only in-frame clones and misses some; the assay was immunoSEQ multiplex PCR. The profile covers 250,000 to 400,000 clones, with roughly 15% appearing a single time and approximately 6.7% taken by the ten largest. This record comes from a study of beta chain features in type 1 diabetes. Study-wide results and limits: When VDJ junctions were examined, type 1 diabetes patients showed fewer insertions and more deletions.

The specimen sequenced was central memory CD4+ T cells from blood. The sequence derives from a man between 25 and 39 years old in good health.

The chain's CDR3 is CSARVGETQYF. For the CDR3, the DNA is TGCAGTGCTAGAGTTGGGGAGACCCAGTACTTC. This chain uses TRBV20-1 with TRBJ2-5; D unresolved. Trimming left V 1 base short and J 5 bases short, with 5 bases between. Germline V gene sequence: CDR1 DFQATT, CDR2 SNEGSKA (reference sequence). The length of the CDR3 is 11 residues.